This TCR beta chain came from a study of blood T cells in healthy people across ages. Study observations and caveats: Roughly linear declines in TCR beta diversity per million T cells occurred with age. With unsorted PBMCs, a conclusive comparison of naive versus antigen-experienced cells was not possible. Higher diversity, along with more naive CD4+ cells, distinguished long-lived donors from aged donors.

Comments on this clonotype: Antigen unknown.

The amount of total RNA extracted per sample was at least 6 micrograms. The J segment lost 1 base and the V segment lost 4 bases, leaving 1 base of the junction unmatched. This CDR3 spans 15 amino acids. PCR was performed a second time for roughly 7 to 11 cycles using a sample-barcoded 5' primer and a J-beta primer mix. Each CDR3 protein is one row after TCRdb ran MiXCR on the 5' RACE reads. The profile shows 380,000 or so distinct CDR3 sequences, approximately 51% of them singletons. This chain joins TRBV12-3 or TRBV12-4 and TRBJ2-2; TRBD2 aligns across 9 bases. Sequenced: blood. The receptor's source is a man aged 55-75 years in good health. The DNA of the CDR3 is TGTGCCAGCAGTTATAGCGGGAGGAACACCGGGGAGCTGTTTTTT. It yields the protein CASSYSGRNTGELFF.